Described below is a single T cell receptor beta chain sequence and its context. Its target is not known. The CDR3 runs to 16 residues. V lost 3 bases to trimming and J lost 4 bases, with 18 bases between them. The germline gives CDR1 SNHLY, CDR2 FYNNEI. These data belong to a study of vaccination effects on CD4 cells after COVID-19. Overall study context: It was two doses of either the BNT162b2 or mRNA-1273 vaccine that participants received.

Produced via immunoSEQ multiplex PCR; TCRdb's table is partial and in-frame only. Here the sample spans around 30,000 clones, roughly two thirds being singletons. Before any sequencing was done, the ViraFEST assay used viral peptide pools to expand antigen-specific CD4+ T cells. CD4+ T cells were isolated after about nine days of culture. No vaccinee had earlier SARS-CoV-2 infection, and nucleocapsid antibodies were negative. This clonotype was sampled from a human donor who received a COVID-19 vaccine. This rearrangement joins TRBV2 to TRBJ1-1; D unclear. Sequencing used CD4+ T cells from PBMCs cultured with HCoV-229E spike peptides, obtained before COVID-19 vaccination. The CDR3 loop reads CASSDGGRGGPTEAFF. The CDR3 nucleotides read TGTGCCAGCAGTGACGGTGGGCGAGGAGGGCCCACTGAAGCTTTCTTT. The variable domain in full, with the rest retrieved from reference TRBV2 and TRBJ1-1, is EPEVTQTPSHQVTQMGQEVILRCVPISNHLYFYWYRQILGQKVEFLVSFYNNEISEKSEIFDDQFSVERPDGSNFTLKIRSTKLEDSAMYFCASSDGGRGGPTEAFFGQGTRLTVV.